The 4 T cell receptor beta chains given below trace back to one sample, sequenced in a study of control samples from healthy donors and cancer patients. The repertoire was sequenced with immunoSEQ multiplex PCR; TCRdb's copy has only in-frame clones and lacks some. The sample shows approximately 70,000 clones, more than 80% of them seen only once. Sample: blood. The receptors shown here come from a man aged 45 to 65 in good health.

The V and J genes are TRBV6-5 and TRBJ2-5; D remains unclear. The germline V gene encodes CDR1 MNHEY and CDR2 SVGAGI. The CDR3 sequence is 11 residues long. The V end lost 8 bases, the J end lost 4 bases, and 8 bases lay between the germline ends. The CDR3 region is CASQGVETQYF. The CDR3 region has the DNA TGTGCCAGCCAAGGAGTAGAGACCCAGTACTTC.

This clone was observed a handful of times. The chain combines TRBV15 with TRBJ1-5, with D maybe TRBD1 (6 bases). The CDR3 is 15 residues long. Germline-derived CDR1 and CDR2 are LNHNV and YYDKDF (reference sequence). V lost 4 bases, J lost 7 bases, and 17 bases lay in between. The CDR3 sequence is CATSTSTGSRQPQHF. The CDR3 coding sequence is TGTGCCACCAGCACTAGTACAGGGTCCAGACAGCCCCAGCATTTT.

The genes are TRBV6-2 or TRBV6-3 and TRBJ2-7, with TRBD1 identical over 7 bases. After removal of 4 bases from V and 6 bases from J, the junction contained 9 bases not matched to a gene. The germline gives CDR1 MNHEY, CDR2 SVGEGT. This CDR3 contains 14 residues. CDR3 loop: CASSSLAGDSEQYF. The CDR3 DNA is TGTGCCAGCAGTTCGCTGGCCGGGGACAGCGAGCAGTACTTC.

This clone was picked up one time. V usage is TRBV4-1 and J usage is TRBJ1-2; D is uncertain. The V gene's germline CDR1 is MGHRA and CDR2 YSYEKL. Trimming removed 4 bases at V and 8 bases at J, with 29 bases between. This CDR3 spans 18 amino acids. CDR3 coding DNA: TGCGCCAGCAGCCTCCTCAGTACAGACACCTCTTTTGCTAACGGCTACACCTTC. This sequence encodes CASSLLSTDTSFANGYTF.